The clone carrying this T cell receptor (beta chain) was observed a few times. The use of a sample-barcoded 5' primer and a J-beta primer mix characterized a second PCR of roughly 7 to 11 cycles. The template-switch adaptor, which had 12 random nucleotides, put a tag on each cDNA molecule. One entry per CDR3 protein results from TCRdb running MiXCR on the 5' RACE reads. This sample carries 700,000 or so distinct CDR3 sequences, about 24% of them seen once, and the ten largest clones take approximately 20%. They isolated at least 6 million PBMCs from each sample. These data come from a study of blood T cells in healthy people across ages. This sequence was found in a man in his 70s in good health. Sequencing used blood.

The CDR3 sequence: CASSLGQKSPLHF. In nucleotides, the CDR3 is TGTGCCAGCAGCTTAGGACAGAAATCACCCCTCCACTTT. The chain joins TRBV11-2 to TRBJ1-6; tentatively, D is TRBD1 (5 bases). The CDR3 loop spans 13 amino acids. In germline, CDR1 is SGHAT, CDR2 FQNNGV. Trimming took off 1 base at V and 10 bases at J, with 8 bases between the two ends.